Listed below are T cell receptor beta chains from one sample, sequenced in a study of shared clonotypes between healthy human individuals. TCRdb's table, derived via immunoSEQ multiplex PCR, lists solely in-frame clones and lacks some. This table has around 940,000 clones, 60% to 85% appearing once. Sequenced input: memory CD4+ T cells sorted from blood. The receptors derive from a man between 18 and 35 years old in good health. The CDR3 runs from the conserved cysteine through the conserved F or W. D genes are given only for firm matches. Not every row has a clone size; where given, it reads once, few, many or a size class.

d_gene: NA
j_gene: TRBJ2-4
abundance: NA
v_gene: TRBV6-5
CDR3nt: TGTGCCAGCAGTTCCTCAGGGGACCGGAGGGACATTCAGTACTTC
CDR3aa: CASSSSGDRRDIQYF

d_gene: NA
j_gene: TRBJ2-7
abundance: few
v_gene: TRBV7-8
CDR3nt: TGTGCCAGCAGCTTAAACGACGAGCAGTACTTC
CDR3aa: CASSLNDEQYF

d_gene: NA
j_gene: TRBJ1-5
abundance: NA
v_gene: TRBV7-9
CDR3nt: TGTGCCAGCAGCTTTTCAGGAAATAGCAATCAGCCCCAGCATTTT
CDR3aa: CASSFSGNSNQPQHF

d_gene: TRBD1
j_gene: TRBJ2-3
abundance: once
v_gene: TRBV2
CDR3nt: TGTGCCAGCAGCGCCGGGACAGGGGGCGTCACAGATACGCAGTATTTT
CDR3aa: CASSAGTGGVTDTQYF

d_gene: NA
j_gene: TRBJ2-1
abundance: NA
v_gene: TRBV19
CDR3nt: TGTGCCAGTAGTATGGCGGGGACATCCTACAATGAGCAGTTCTTC
CDR3aa: CASSMAGTSYNEQFF

d_gene: TRBD2
j_gene: TRBJ2-5
abundance: NA
v_gene: TRBV6-1
CDR3nt: TGTGCCAGCAGCCGGGGGGGATTATTCCAAGAGACCCAGTACTTC
CDR3aa: CASSRGGLFQETQYF

d_gene: TRBD1
j_gene: TRBJ1-4
abundance: NA
v_gene: TRBV5-1
CDR3nt: TGCGCCACTTCGGGACAGGGGGCCTCTAATGAAAAACTGTTTTTT
CDR3aa: CATSGQGASNEKLFF

d_gene: NA
j_gene: TRBJ2-3
abundance: NA
v_gene: TRBV19
CDR3nt: TGTGCCAGTAGGACCACCAGTGTCACAGATACGCAGTATTTT
CDR3aa: CASRTTSVTDTQYF

d_gene: TRBD1
j_gene: TRBJ1-2
abundance: NA
v_gene: TRBV10-3
CDR3nt: TGTGCCATCAGTGAGACCGGGACAGGGAACGGCTACACCTTC
CDR3aa: CAISETGTGNGYTF

d_gene: NA
j_gene: TRBJ2-2
abundance: NA
v_gene: TRBV5-1
CDR3nt: TGCGCCAGCAGCTTAAGAGGGAGTAGTTTTACCGGGGAGCTGTTTTTT
CDR3aa: CASSLRGSSFTGELFF

d_gene: NA
j_gene: TRBJ2-3
abundance: NA
v_gene: TRBV5-3
CDR3nt: TGTGCCAGAAGCTTGGAAGGTAGGCAGTATTTT
CDR3aa: CARSLEGRQYF

d_gene: NA
j_gene: TRBJ1-1
abundance: NA
v_gene: TRBV29-1
CDR3nt: TGCAGCGCTGGGCTGGGCAGGGAGTACACTGAAGCTTTCTTT
CDR3aa: CSAGLGREYTEAFF

d_gene: NA
j_gene: TRBJ2-2
abundance: NA
v_gene: TRBV13
CDR3nt: TGTGCCAGCAGCTTCGGGTCATCCAACACCGGGGAGCTGTTTTTT
CDR3aa: CASSFGSSNTGELFF

d_gene: NA
j_gene: TRBJ2-3
abundance: NA
v_gene: TRBV5-6
CDR3nt: TGTGCCAGCAGCCCCAATGGGGGCCCAGATACGCAGTATTTT
CDR3aa: CASSPNGGPDTQYF

d_gene: NA
j_gene: TRBJ1-1
abundance: NA
v_gene: TRBV6-1
CDR3nt: TGTGCCAGCAGTGAAGGGGGGGTGGCGGGCGCTGAAGCTTTCTTT
CDR3aa: CASSEGGVAGAEAFF

d_gene: TRBD2
j_gene: TRBJ2-2
abundance: NA
v_gene: TRBV6-1
CDR3nt: TGTGCCAGCAGTGAGGGGGTAGCGGGACATTCCGGGGAGCTGTTTTTT
CDR3aa: CASSEGVAGHSGELFF

d_gene: NA
j_gene: TRBJ2-7
abundance: NA
v_gene: TRBV5-1
CDR3nt: TGCGCCAGCAGCTCGGACAGCTACGAGCAGTACTTC
CDR3aa: CASSSDSYEQYF

d_gene: NA
j_gene: TRBJ1-6
abundance: NA
v_gene: TRBV2
CDR3nt: TGTGCCAGCAGTGCCAGGGGTGGTTCACCCCTCCACTTT
CDR3aa: CASSARGGSPLHF

d_gene: TRBD1
j_gene: TRBJ1-4
abundance: NA
v_gene: TRBV30
CDR3nt: TGTGCCTGGAGTGAAAACAGGGGGGTTTCTTTT
CDR3aa: CAWSENRGVSF

d_gene: NA
j_gene: TRBJ1-2
abundance: once
v_gene: TRBV5-3
CDR3nt: TGTGCCAGAAGCCTCAAGGACCGGGTCGGAAACTATGGCTACACCTTC
CDR3aa: CARSLKDRVGNYGYTF

d_gene: TRBD1
j_gene: TRBJ2-2
abundance: NA
v_gene: TRBV9
CDR3nt: TGTGCCAGCAGCGAACGGGACAGGGGGGCCGGGGAGCTGTTTTTT
CDR3aa: CASSERDRGAGELFF

d_gene: NA
j_gene: TRBJ2-2
abundance: NA
v_gene: TRBV2
CDR3nt: TGTGCCAGCAGTGAAGACAGGACGGACACCGGGGAGCTGTTTTTT
CDR3aa: CASSEDRTDTGELFF

d_gene: NA
j_gene: TRBJ1-4
abundance: NA
v_gene: TRBV28
CDR3nt: TGTGCCAGCAGTGTAATAAGGAATGAAAAACTGTTTTTT
CDR3aa: CASSVIRNEKLFF

d_gene: NA
j_gene: TRBJ1-1
abundance: NA
v_gene: TRBV7-2
CDR3nt: TGTGCCAGCAGCCCTAGGGGGGCGCTTGAAGCTTTCTTT
CDR3aa: CASSPRGALEAFF

d_gene: NA
j_gene: TRBJ2-7
abundance: NA
v_gene: TRBV18
CDR3nt: TGTGCCAGCTCACCGTCGACAGGGCGGGGCGAGCAGTACTTC
CDR3aa: CASSPSTGRGEQYF

d_gene: TRBD2
j_gene: TRBJ2-1
abundance: NA
v_gene: TRBV7-3
CDR3nt: TGTGCCAGCAGCCTGGGAAGCGGGGGTCTGAGTGACAATGAGCAGTTCTTC
CDR3aa: CASSLGSGGLSDNEQFF

d_gene: NA
j_gene: TRBJ1-1
abundance: NA
v_gene: TRBV6-6
CDR3nt: TGTGCCAGCAGTCCTTGGTCGGCCCCTGAAGCTTTCTTT
CDR3aa: CASSPWSAPEAFF

d_gene: TRBD2
j_gene: TRBJ2-7
abundance: once
v_gene: TRBV30
CDR3nt: TGTGCCTGGAGGGGACTAGCGGTCTACGAGCAGTACTTC
CDR3aa: CAWRGLAVYEQYF

d_gene: NA
j_gene: TRBJ2-6
abundance: NA
v_gene: TRBV25-1
CDR3nt: TGTGCCAGCAGTGAAGGGCACTACTCTGGGGCCAACGTCCTGACTTTC
CDR3aa: CASSEGHYSGANVLTF

d_gene: NA
j_gene: TRBJ2-7
abundance: NA
v_gene: TRBV13
CDR3nt: TGTGCCAGCAGCTTAGGCAGGGGGGGCTATTACGAGCAGTACTTC
CDR3aa: CASSLGRGGYYEQYF

d_gene: TRBD2
j_gene: TRBJ2-2
abundance: NA
v_gene: TRBV7-3
CDR3nt: TGTGCCAGCAGCCTCAAACCTAGCGGGGGGTTGAACACCGGGGAGCTGTTTTTT
CDR3aa: CASSLKPSGGLNTGELFF

d_gene: TRBD1
j_gene: TRBJ2-3
abundance: few
v_gene: TRBV27
CDR3nt: TGTGCCAGCAGTCCCCGGGTCGTCAGGGGGTCGATTACTAGCACAGATACGCAGTATTTT
CDR3aa: CASSPRVVRGSITSTDTQYF

d_gene: TRBD2
j_gene: TRBJ2-5
abundance: once
v_gene: TRBV28
CDR3nt: TGTGCCAGCAGTCTTACAGGGACTAGCGGGGGCCGGGAAGAGACCCAGTACTTC
CDR3aa: CASSLTGTSGGREETQYF

d_gene: NA
j_gene: TRBJ1-2
abundance: NA
v_gene: TRBV6-1
CDR3nt: TGTGCCAGCAGTGAGTCAGGGCAGCGGAGCTACACCTTC
CDR3aa: CASSESGQRSYTF

d_gene: TRBD1
j_gene: TRBJ2-3
abundance: NA
v_gene: TRBV10-3
CDR3nt: TGTGCCATCAGATTCTCGGGACAGGGTAGCGATACGCAGTATTTT
CDR3aa: CAIRFSGQGSDTQYF

d_gene: TRBD2
j_gene: TRBJ2-5
abundance: NA
v_gene: TRBV6-1
CDR3nt: TGTGCCAGCAGTGTTTCGGGGGGGCCGGGGACCCAGTACTTC
CDR3aa: CASSVSGGPGTQYF

d_gene: NA
j_gene: TRBJ1-4
abundance: NA
v_gene: TRBV5-5
CDR3nt: TGTGCCAGCAGCTCAGGGGATACAACTAATGAAAAACTGTTTTTT
CDR3aa: CASSSGDTTNEKLFF

d_gene: NA
j_gene: TRBJ1-1
abundance: NA
v_gene: TRBV6-6
CDR3nt: TGTGCCAGCAGTTACGCCGCTGGGAACACTGAAGCTTTCTTT
CDR3aa: CASSYAAGNTEAFF

d_gene: NA
j_gene: TRBJ2-1
abundance: NA
v_gene: TRBV7-9
CDR3nt: TGTGCCAGCAGCGTCGGTGAGCAGTTCTTC
CDR3aa: CASSVGEQFF

d_gene: TRBD1
j_gene: TRBJ1-2
abundance: NA
v_gene: TRBV5-1
CDR3nt: TGCGCCAGCAGACTTCCTGGGACAGGTAGCGGCTACACCTTC
CDR3aa: CASRLPGTGSGYTF

d_gene: TRBD2
j_gene: TRBJ2-7
abundance: NA
v_gene: TRBV5-4
CDR3nt: TGTGCCAGCAGCTCGACTAGCGGGTATACCTACGAGCAGTACTTC
CDR3aa: CASSSTSGYTYEQYF

d_gene: NA
j_gene: TRBJ2-7
abundance: NA
v_gene: TRBV7-2
CDR3nt: TGTGCCAGCAGCTTAGCGCCACAGCTCTACTACGAGCAGTACTTC
CDR3aa: CASSLAPQLYYEQYF

d_gene: NA
j_gene: TRBJ2-4
abundance: few
v_gene: TRBV9
CDR3nt: TGTGCCAGCAGCGTAGCCGGGACAAACAGAAACATTCAGTACTTC
CDR3aa: CASSVAGTNRNIQYF

d_gene: TRBD2
j_gene: TRBJ2-1
abundance: NA
v_gene: TRBV9
CDR3nt: TGTGCCAGCAGCGGAGTAGCGGGAGGGGGTCAAGAGCAGTTCTTC
CDR3aa: CASSGVAGGGQEQFF

d_gene: NA
j_gene: TRBJ1-2
abundance: NA
v_gene: TRBV6-6
CDR3nt: TGTGCCAGCAGTTACAGAATGAGGAGTTCTAACTATGGCTACACCTTC
CDR3aa: CASSYRMRSSNYGYTF

d_gene: NA
j_gene: TRBJ2-2
abundance: NA
v_gene: TRBV7-9
CDR3nt: TGTGCCAGGACCGGGGGCGCGAACACCGGGGAGCTGTTTTTT
CDR3aa: CARTGGANTGELFF

d_gene: NA
j_gene: TRBJ1-6
abundance: NA
v_gene: TRBV30
CDR3nt: TGTGCCTGGAGACCGCTCTATAATTCACCCCTCCACTTT
CDR3aa: CAWRPLYNSPLHF

d_gene: NA
j_gene: TRBJ1-2
abundance: NA
v_gene: TRBV2
CDR3nt: TGTGCCAGCAGAGGGCAGGGGTCCAACTATGGCTACACCTTC
CDR3aa: CASRGQGSNYGYTF

d_gene: NA
j_gene: TRBJ1-1
abundance: NA
v_gene: TRBV7-2
CDR3nt: TGTGCCAGCAGCCTGGACGTGTCAATGAACACTGAAGCTTTCTTT
CDR3aa: CASSLDVSMNTEAFF

d_gene: TRBD1
j_gene: TRBJ1-1
abundance: NA
v_gene: TRBV6-6
CDR3nt: TGTGCCCGCACCAAGGACAGGGGCACTGAAGCTTTCTTT
CDR3aa: CARTKDRGTEAFF

d_gene: NA
j_gene: TRBJ2-3
abundance: NA
v_gene: TRBV6-4
CDR3nt: TGTGCCAGCAGTGACGTGGGGACCACAGATACGCAGTATTTT
CDR3aa: CASSDVGTTDTQYF

d_gene: TRBD1
j_gene: TRBJ1-6
abundance: NA
v_gene: TRBV6-5
CDR3nt: TGTGCCAGTAGTAAAAGCGGGACAGTTAATTCACCCCTCCACTTT
CDR3aa: CASSKSGTVNSPLHF